The entry below describes one T cell receptor (beta chain). Its antigen is unknown. The data derive from a study of cytomegalovirus exposure and HLA in healthy donors. Study results and caveats: A prior analysis recorded that most TCR beta V segments were productive about 87% or about 30% of the time.

PCR primers comprised 60 Vbeta and 13 Jbeta primers. Assay used: immunoSEQ multiplex PCR; TCRdb lists only in-frame clones, some missing. The sample has some 190,000 clones, 82% seen once. The sequencing sample was made of PBMCs. This receptor was identified in a man between 35 and 55 years old in good health and CMV-seronegative.

CDR3 coding DNA: TGTGCCAGCAGCCATGAGGGACTAGCGGGAGTCTGGGAGCAGTACTTC. Protein sequence: CASSHEGLAGVWEQYF. The chain employs TRBV4-2 and TRBJ2-7; the match to TRBD2 covers 14 bases. CDR1 is LGHNA and CDR2 is YNFKEQ in the germline V gene. This CDR3 is built from 16 residues. V shed 3 bases, J shed 7 bases, and the junction held 8 bases outside the gene matches.